This entry concerns a single TCR beta chain. This sample was included in a study of T cells in Graves' hyperthyroidism and ophthalmopathy. Trimming removed 1 base from V and 6 bases from J, with 10 bases in between. Looked up from germline, CDR1 is SGHTA and CDR2 is FQGTGA. The CDR3 loop spans 13 amino acids. Regions amplified from RNA transcripts were the TCR beta CDR3 regions. With the HTBI primer set, the TCR CDR3 went through a first round of RT-PCR. TCRdb itself ran the multiplex PCR reads through MiXCR, one entry per CDR3 protein. The sample yields some 350,000 distinct CDR3 sequences, just under 25% seen once.

The chain joins TRBV7-3 to TRBJ2-7; D is possibly TRBD1 or TRBD2 (5 bases each). The sequenced sample consisted of blood. The sequence derives from a man in his fifties or sixties with Graves' hyperthyroidism. CDR3 residues: CASSLIGTGEQYF. The CDR3 bases are TGTGCCAGCAGCTTAATCGGGACCGGCGAGCAGTACTTC. Using reference TRBV7-3 and TRBJ2-7 for the parts outside the CDR3, the full variable domain is GAGVSQTPSNKVTEKGKYVELRCDPISGHTALYWYRQSLGQGPEFLIYFQGTGAADDSGLPNDRFFAVRPEGSVSTLKIQRTERGDSAVYLCASSLIGTGEQYFGPGTRLTVT.